The 26 T cell receptor beta chains given below trace back to one sample, sequenced in a study of glioma-infiltrating T cells after dendritic cell vaccination. Only in-frame clones appear in the TCRdb table, and some are missing; sequencing was by immunoSEQ multiplex PCR. The data show more than 85,000 clones, roughly 84% seen once. The specimen comprised blood, sampled before dendritic cell vaccination. The receptors shown here come from a human donor with glioblastoma.

The chain has TRBV10-3 and TRBJ2-7; 7 nucleotides align to TRBD2. CDR1 is ENHRY and CDR2 is SYGVKD in the germline V gene. The trim removed 6 bases at V and 6 bases at J, leaving 8 bases unmatched. The CDR3 sequence is 13 residues long. The CDR3 DNA reads TGTGCCATCAGGCCGGGGGGAAGTGGCGAGCAGTACTTC. It yields the protein CAIRPGGSGEQYF.

The chain links TRBV4-1 to TRBJ2-1, with 11 bases lining up with TRBD2. From germline, CDR1 is MGHRA and CDR2 YSYEKL. J gave up 3 bases and V 4 bases, and 2 bases lay outside the gene matches. This CDR3 is built from 15 residues. CDR3 sequence reads: CASSPTSGGYNEQFF. DNA of the CDR3: TGCGCCAGCAGCCCCACTAGCGGGGGCTACAATGAGCAGTTCTTC.

The chain carries TRBV6-5 and TRBJ2-5, with D possibly being TRBD2 (6 bases). Germline CDR1 MNHEY, CDR2 SVGAGI. The CDR3 consists of 15 residues. V lost 7 bases and J lost 6, with 21 bases in between. In nucleotides, the CDR3 is TGTGCCAGCACCGGACTGAGAGCGGGTCCCCAGACCCAGTACTTC. It yields the protein CASTGLRAGPQTQYF.

The CDR3 loop reads CASSPLRQNTEAFF. CDR3 coding DNA: TGTGCCAGCTCCCCCCTCAGGCAGAACACTGAAGCTTTCTTT. V and J are TRBV27 and TRBJ1-1; D ambiguous. V was shortened by 8 bases and J by 1 base, with 14 bases between the two germline ends. CDR3 length: 14 amino acids. The germline CDR1 and CDR2 sequences are MNHEY and SMNVEV (reference sequence).

The CDR3 loop is CASSQTTGGGGYTF. The CDR3 DNA reads as TGTGCCAGCAGTCAGACCACAGGGGGAGGTGGCTACACCTTC. This chain uses TRBV6-6 with TRBJ1-2; 8 bases map to TRBD1. Germline-derived CDR1 and CDR2 are MNHNY and SVGAGI (reference sequence). J was trimmed by 7 bases and V by 5 bases; bases with no gene match: 9. The CDR3 spans 14 residues.

The V gene is TRBV15, the J gene TRBJ2-3, with 11 bases that match TRBD2. V lost 5 bases to trimming and J lost 5 bases; unmatched junction nucleotides: 6. This CDR3 is built from 15 residues. CDR1 is LNHNV, CDR2 YYDKDF, per germline (reference sequence). The CDR3 here is CATSLAGGPIDTQYF. CDR3 nucleotides: TGTGCCACCAGCTTAGCGGGAGGGCCTATAGATACGCAGTATTTT.

The genes are TRBV7-2 and TRBJ2-1; D is possibly TRBD1 (6 bases). CDR1 and CDR2 from the germline V gene are SGHTA and FQGNSA. The CDR3 loop spans 15 amino acids. The V end was cut by 6 bases, the J end by 0 bases, with 12 bases between. This chain's CDR3 is CASRSTGSSYNEQFF. The CDR3 DNA reads as TGTGCCAGCAGGTCAACAGGGAGCTCCTACAATGAGCAGTTCTTC.

CDR3 residues: CSVDSGDSYEQYF. The CDR3 nucleotides are TGCAGCGTTGATAGCGGGGACTCCTACGAGCAGTACTTC. The chain uses TRBV29-1 and TRBJ2-7; 8 bases agree with TRBD2. CDR1 and CDR2 (germline): SQVTM, ANQGSEA. J lost 0 bases, V lost 3 bases, and 1 base had no gene match. There are 13 residues in the CDR3.

The rearrangement links TRBV18 to TRBJ1-6; D gene unclear. This CDR3 contains 13 residues. In germline, CDR1 is KGHSH, CDR2 LQKENI. V lost 6 bases, J lost 7 bases, and 10 bases lay in between. This CDR3 reads CASSSGSNSPLHF. In nucleotides, the CDR3 is TGTGCCAGCTCGTCGGGTTCAAATTCACCCCTCCACTTT. Complete variable domain (other parts from reference TRBV18 and TRBJ1-6): NAGVMQNPRHLVRRRGQEARLRCSPMKGHSHVYWYRQLPEEGLKFMVYLQKENIIDESGMPKERFSAEFPKEGPSILRIQQVVRGDSAAYFCASSSGSNSPLHFGNGTRLTVT.

This sequence joins TRBV29-1 and TRBJ2-7, with 8 bases aligning to TRBD1. The germline V gene has CDR1 SQVTM and CDR2 ANQGSEA. The CDR3 extends over 15 amino acids. V shed 3 bases and J 2 bases; nucleotides not matched to a gene: 9. In DNA form, the CDR3 reads TGCAGCGTTGACTCACAGGGGGAAGCTCCCTACGAGCAGTACTTC. Amino acid sequence: CSVDSQGEAPYEQYF.

The V call is TRBV9, the J call TRBJ1-5; 7 bases align to TRBD1. CDR3 length: 14 amino acids. V trimming: 4 bases; J trimming: 3 bases; junction bases outside the gene matches: 4. The germline V gene encodes CDR1 SGDLS and CDR2 YYNGEE. The CDR3 sequence: CASSSTGNNQPQHF. The CDR3 DNA is TGTGCCAGCAGCTCGACAGGGAACAATCAGCCCCAGCATTTT.

V gene TRBV6-5 combines with J gene TRBJ1-3; the D is unclear. CDR3 length: 15 amino acids. Germline V lookup: CDR1 MNHEY, CDR2 SVGAGI. V was clipped by 2 bases and J by 0 bases, with 8 bases between them. The CDR3 DNA reads TGTGCCAGCAGTTACGAGCTAAACTCTGGAAACACCATATATTTT. Its translation is CASSYELNSGNTIYF.

The chain recombines TRBV6-5 with TRBJ2-5; a possible D gene is TRBD2 (5 bases). The germline gives CDR1 MNHEY, CDR2 SVGAGI. The CDR3 contains 13 residues. The V and J ends lost 7 bases and 5 bases respectively, with 14 bases between them. CDR3 sequence (DNA): TGTGCCAGCAACAGAGTAGCGAGGGAGACCCAGTACTTC. Translation gives CASNRVARETQYF.

The chain is built from TRBV20-1 and TRBJ2-1; D unclear. CDR3 length: 11 amino acids. V was pared by 0 bases and J by 9 bases, with 6 bases between. Germline V gene data show CDR1 as DFQATT and CDR2 as SNEGSKA (reference sequence). The CDR3 DNA reads TGCAGTGCTAGAGATGAGTTTGAGCAGTTCTTC. The encoded protein is CSARDEFEQFF.

The chain has TRBV27 and TRBJ2-6; 7 bases are a match to TRBD1. Germline assignment: CDR1 MNHEY and CDR2 SMNVEV (reference sequence). V trimming: 4 bases; J trimming: 2 bases; junction bases outside the gene matches: 11. The CDR3 is 18 residues long. In DNA, the CDR3 is TGTGCCAGCAGTTACCGACAGGGAGCGTTGACTGGGGCCAACGTCCTGACTTTC. Amino acid sequence: CASSYRQGALTGANVLTF.

The genes are TRBV5-4 and TRBJ2-7; a possible D gene is TRBD2 (5 bases). With 4 bases removed from V and 0 bases from J, the gap between germline ends came to 14 bases. This CDR3 spans 15 amino acids. The germline CDR1 and CDR2 sequences are SGHNT and YYREEE (reference sequence). The CDR3 coding sequence is TGTGCCAGCAGCCCATTTGCGGGCAGCTCCTACGAGCAGTACTTC. Protein: CASSPFAGSSYEQYF. The full variable domain, its missing parts supplied by reference TRBV5-4 and TRBJ2-7, is ETGVTQSPTHLIKTRGQQVTLRCSSQSGHNTVSWYQQALGQGPQFIFQYYREEENGRGNFPPRFSGLQFPNYSSELNVNALELDDSALYLCASSPFAGSSYEQYFGPGTRLTVT.

The genes are TRBV6-6 and TRBJ2-7, with TRBD2 matching over 10 bases. V lost 6 bases to trimming and J lost 4 bases; unmatched junction nucleotides: 9. CDR3 length: 15 residues. In germline, CDR1 is MNHNY, CDR2 SVGAGI (reference sequence). In nucleotides, the CDR3 is TGTGCCAGCAGGGGATTAGCGGGAGGTGGGTACGAGCAGTACTTC. The encoded protein is CASRGLAGGGYEQYF.

A single count supports this clone. V and J are TRBV5-1 and TRBJ2-2; TRBD1 agrees at 8 bases. The CDR3 runs 15 residues. The germline gives CDR1 SGHRS, CDR2 YFSETQ. V dropped 4 bases and J dropped 1; count of bases not matched to a gene: 3. In DNA, the CDR3 is TGCGCCAGCAGCCGGACAGGGAAGAACACCGGGGAGCTGTTTTTT. Protein product: CASSRTGKNTGELFF.

V and J are TRBV25-1 and TRBJ2-2; D is ambiguous. The V gene lost 6 bases and the J gene lost 1 base, with 9 bases spanning the gap. There are 14 residues in the CDR3. Per the germline V gene, CDR1 is MGHDK and CDR2 is SYGVNS. CDR3 amino acids: CASSTPKNTGELFF. CDR3 coding DNA: TGTGCCAGCAGCACACCGAAGAACACCGGGGAGCTGTTTTTT.

The rearrangement joins TRBV29-1 to TRBJ2-4; the D is unclear. The CDR3 consists of 13 residues. In germline, CDR1 is SQVTM, CDR2 ANQGSEA. Trimming took off 3 bases at V and 0 bases at J, with 6 bases between the two ends. The CDR3 DNA reads TGCAGCGTTGATCCCGGAGCCAAAAACATTCAGTACTTC. It encodes CSVDPGAKNIQYF.

The V call is TRBV15, the J call TRBJ1-1, with 7 bases aligning to TRBD1. Trimming removed 0 bases from V and 0 bases from J; junction bases left unmatched: 10. Per the germline V gene, CDR1 is LNHNV and CDR2 is YYDKDF (reference sequence). The CDR3 covers 18 residues. The CDR3 region is CATSRDRVTGVMNTEAFF. As DNA, the CDR3 is TGTGCCACCAGCAGAGATCGGGTTACAGGGGTCATGAACACTGAAGCTTTCTTT.

The gene calls are TRBV5-1 and TRBJ2-3, with TRBD2 identical over 7 bases. V lost 0 bases and J lost 4; bases outside the gene matches: 8. The CDR3 contains 16 residues. The germline CDR1 and CDR2 sequences are SGHRS and YFSETQ. CDR3: CASSLGEGGGADTQYF. Here the CDR3 DNA reads TGCGCCAGCAGCTTGGGGGAGGGCGGTGGCGCAGATACGCAGTATTTT.

The chain couples TRBV5-8 to TRBJ2-7, with a weak D call TRBD2 (6 bases). The CDR3 has 14 residues. V was shortened by 7 bases and J by 9 bases, with 23 bases between the two germline ends. Germline V CDR1 and CDR2: SGHTS, YDEGEE. For the CDR3, the DNA is TGTGCCAGCCGCAGACTAGATCAGGCGTCTGCGCAGTACTTC. It yields the protein CASRRLDQASAQYF.

V and J are TRBV29-1 and TRBJ1-6; TRBD1 matches at 8 bases. In germline, CDR1 is SQVTM, CDR2 ANQGSEA. With 5 bases clipped from V and 6 bases from J, the junction kept 6 bases outside the gene matches. The CDR3 contains 14 residues. The CDR3, as DNA: TGCAGCGTTACCTCAGGGGGCGTTAATTCACCCCTCCACTTT. It yields the protein CSVTSGGVNSPLHF.

The chain recombines TRBV29-1 with TRBJ1-1; D might be TRBD1 (6 bases). This CDR3 is built from 13 residues. The germline CDR1 and CDR2 sequences are SQVTM and ANQGSEA. Trimming removed 6 bases from V and 7 bases from J, with 18 bases in between. CDR3 loop: CSVSPFLTGEAFF. CDR3 sequence (DNA): TGCAGCGTCTCTCCCTTTTTGACAGGTGAAGCTTTCTTT. The full variable domain, with the rest looked up from reference TRBV29-1 and TRBJ1-1, is SAVISQKPSRDICQRGTSLTIQCQVDSQVTMMFWYRQQPGQSLTLIATANQGSEATYESGFVIDKFPISRPNLTFSTLTVSNMSPEDSSIYLCSVSPFLTGEAFFGQGTRLTVV.

The chain combines TRBV6-1 with TRBJ1-2; 9 bases fit TRBD1. CDR3 length equals 15 residues. Unmatched junction bases numbered 12, after V lost 5 bases and J lost 8 bases. CDR1 is MNHNS and CDR2 is SASEGT in the germline V gene. The DNA for the CDR3 is TGTGCCAGCAGTCTACGGGACAGGGCTTTCGAGGGCTACACCTTC. This encodes CASSLRDRAFEGYTF.